Presented here are 17 T cell receptor beta chains from one specimen sequenced in a study of T cell changes during pregnancy in multiple sclerosis. Sequencing used immunoSEQ multiplex PCR; TCRdb keeps in-frame clones, though not all of them. The profile shows roughly 45,000 clones, about 87% of them singletons. This sample comprised CD4+ T cells from peripheral blood mononuclear cells, obtained in the second trimester of pregnancy. The receptors here all came from a female donor with multiple sclerosis, enrolled in a pregnancy study.

The chain has TRBV5-6 and TRBJ2-1, with 7 bases lining up with TRBD2. The CDR3 contains 16 residues. The V segment lost 0 bases and the J segment 6 bases; nucleotides outside the gene matches: 9. Germline loops: CDR1 SGHDT, CDR2 YYEEEE. The DNA for the CDR3 is TGTGCCAGCAGCTTGGGGGCGGGAGCGATGGCCAATGAGCAGTTCTTC. It specifies CASSLGAGAMANEQFF.

This chain uses TRBV29-1 with TRBJ1-1; 7 nucleotides agree with TRBD1. Germline V lookup: CDR1 SQVTM, CDR2 ANQGSEA. The CDR3 extends over 19 amino acids. V lost 6 bases to trimming and J lost 2 bases; unmatched junction nucleotides: 24. The CDR3 is CSVGILGDSGLKFNTEAFF. The CDR3 DNA follows: TGCAGCGTGGGGATCTTGGGGGACAGCGGGCTAAAATTCAACACTGAAGCTTTCTTT.

J is TRBJ2-3 and V is TRBV18, with TRBD2 matching 7 bases. CDR1 and CDR2 (germline): KGHSH, LQKENI. V lost 2 bases to trimming and J lost 3 bases; unmatched junction nucleotides: 11. The CDR3 contains 17 residues. DNA for the CDR3: TGTGCCAGCTCACCATTGGCGGGAGTAAGAGGAACAGATACGCAGTATTTT. Amino acids: CASSPLAGVRGTDTQYF.

This sequence joins TRBV6-6 and TRBJ1-3; TRBD1 might be the D (6 bases). This CDR3 has 13 residues. Germline V gene data show CDR1 as MNHNY and CDR2 as SVGAGI (reference sequence). Trimming left V 5 bases short and J 7 bases short, with 12 bases between. The CDR3 DNA sequence: TGTGCCAGCAGTAAGGACAGAAGGAACACCATATATTTT. Protein: CASSKDRRNTIYF.

The gene calls are TRBV11-3 and TRBJ2-1; 10 bases match TRBD2. The V gene's germline CDR1 is SGHNT and CDR2 YENEEA. Losses at the gene ends were 1 base for V and 6 bases for J; bases not matched to a gene: 9. The CDR3 covers 17 residues. In DNA, the CDR3 is TGTGCCAGCAGCTTAGCGACAGGATGGACTAGCGGCAATGAGCAGTTCTTC. This gives the protein CASSLATGWTSGNEQFF.

The chain employs TRBV19 and TRBJ1-1; D gene unclear. Trimming took 4 bases from V and 4 from J, leaving 13 bases between them. The CDR3 has 14 residues. Germline CDR1 LNHDA, CDR2 SQIVND (reference sequence). This CDR3 is CASSTNNPATEAFF. CDR3 DNA: TGTGCCAGTAGTACCAACAACCCCGCCACTGAAGCTTTCTTT. Supplemented by reference TRBV19 and TRBJ1-1, the full variable domain reads DGGITQSPKYLFRKEGQNVTLSCEQNLNHDAMYWYRQDPGQGLRLIYYSQIVNDFQKGDIAEGYSVSREKKESFPLTVTSAQKNPTAFYLCASSTNNPATEAFFGQGTRLTVV.

The V gene is TRBV2, the J gene TRBJ2-7, with TRBD1 matching 9 bases. This CDR3 has 18 amino acids. Germline V gene data show CDR1 as SNHLY and CDR2 as FYNNEI. Trimming removed 6 bases from V and 3 bases from J; junction bases left unmatched: 18. The DNA of the CDR3 is TGTGCCAGCAGCACCGACAGGGGGGGGGCGGGAAGAGGCTACGAGCAGTACTTC. Translated: CASSTDRGGAGRGYEQYF. The whole variable domain, remainder taken from reference TRBV2 and TRBJ2-7, is EPEVTQTPSHQVTQMGQEVILRCVPISNHLYFYWYRQILGQKVEFLVSFYNNEISEKSEIFDDQFSVERPDGSNFTLKIRSTKLEDSAMYFCASSTDRGGAGRGYEQYFGPGTRLTVT.

The rearrangement links TRBV7-2 to TRBJ1-3; TRBD1 agrees at 7 bases. This CDR3 contains 17 residues. Germline trimming cut 4 bases from V and 0 bases from J; bases unmatched to any gene: 9. Germline V gives CDR1 SGHTA, CDR2 FQGNSA. CDR3 nucleotide sequence: TGTGCCAGCAGCTCGGGCCGACAGGGAATCTCTGGAAACACCATATATTTT. The encoded protein is CASSSGRQGISGNTIYF.

CDR3: CASSERGGHEQYF. As DNA, the CDR3 is TGTGCCAGCAGTGAAAGGGGAGGGCACGAGCAGTACTTC. The chain recombines TRBV6-1 with TRBJ2-7; 7 nucleotides agree with TRBD2. Trimming at V came to 2 bases and at J to 5 bases, leaving 3 bases not matched to a gene. CDR1 and CDR2 (germline): MNHNS, SASEGT. This CDR3 region has 13 residues.

The chain uses TRBV5-1 and TRBJ1-1; tentative D call: TRBD1 (5 bases). CDR1 and CDR2 (germline): SGHRS, YFSETQ. The V and J ends lost 0 bases and 1 base respectively, with 19 bases between them. CDR3 length: 18 amino acids. CDR3 in DNA: TGCGCCAGCAGCTTGGACCGAATGCGGGGCGCGCGGAACACTGAAGCTTTCTTT. Encoded protein: CASSLDRMRGARNTEAFF.

The gene calls are TRBV9 and TRBJ2-7, with D tentatively TRBD1 (6 bases). Per the germline V gene, CDR1 is SGDLS and CDR2 is YYNGEE. The CDR3 has 15 residues. Trimming took off 0 bases at V and 6 bases at J, with 16 bases between the two ends. CDR3 sequence reads: CASSVATGQGFEQYF. DNA for the CDR3: TGTGCCAGCAGCGTAGCTACGGGCCAGGGGTTCGAGCAGTACTTC.

This chain links TRBV15 with TRBJ2-1, with 10 bases fitting TRBD2. Germline trimming cut 1 base from V and 5 bases from J; bases unmatched to any gene: 5. Germline V lookup: CDR1 LNHNV, CDR2 YYDKDF (reference sequence). CDR3 length: 16 amino acids. CDR3 sequence: CATSRGLAGADNEQFF. The CDR3 region has the DNA TGTGCCACCAGCAGAGGGCTAGCGGGAGCGGACAATGAGCAGTTCTTC.

The chain links TRBV20-1 to TRBJ2-3; 7 bases are shared with TRBD2. Per the germline V gene, CDR1 is DFQATT and CDR2 is SNEGSKA (reference sequence). The CDR3 is 10 amino acids. CDR3 loop: CRAGEDTQYF. CDR3 bases: TGCAGGGCGGGGGAGGATACGCAGTATTTT.

This chain links TRBV5-4 with TRBJ2-7; D is ambiguous. Germline lookup yields CDR1 SGHNT and CDR2 YYREEE (reference sequence). The CDR3 spans 15 residues. Trimming shortened V by 0 bases and J by 1 base, and 11 bases separated the two germline ends. CDR3 protein: CASSLDQSPSYEQYF. The CDR3 nucleotides read TGTGCCAGCAGCTTGGATCAGTCCCCGTCCTACGAGCAGTACTTC.

The genes are TRBV6-6 and TRBJ1-1; D not resolved. The CDR3 covers 13 residues. Germline-derived CDR1 and CDR2 are MNHNY and SVGAGI (reference sequence). V was pared by 7 bases and J by 1 base, with 10 bases between. The CDR3 here is CASNRGRNTEAFF. The CDR3 DNA is TGTGCCAGCAACCGGGGTAGGAACACTGAAGCTTTCTTT.

By sample fraction, this clone is medium-sized (0.01 to 0.1%). CDR3 protein: CASSLLQGEAFF. The DNA for the CDR3 is TGTGCCAGCAGTTTATTACAGGGTGAAGCTTTCTTT. The gene calls are TRBV28 and TRBJ1-1, with a possible D match to TRBD1 (6 bases). Trimming took 1 base from V and 7 from J, leaving 7 bases between them. Germline V gene sequence: CDR1 MDHEN, CDR2 SYDVKM. The CDR3 spans 12 residues.

This clone was observed a few times. The chain is built from TRBV5-6 and TRBJ2-7; 7 nucleotides line up with TRBD1. Germline assignment: CDR1 SGHDT and CDR2 YYEEEE. V shed 5 bases, J shed 3 bases, and the junction held 2 bases outside the gene matches. This CDR3 spans 12 amino acids. As DNA, the CDR3 is TGTGCCAGCAGACGGGACAGCTACGAGCAGTACTTC. Protein: CASRRDSYEQYF. Full variable domain (missing parts from reference TRBV5-6 and TRBJ2-7): DAGVTQSPTHLIKTRGQQVTLRCSPKSGHDTVSWYQQALGQGPQFIFQYYEEEERQRGNFPDRFSGHQFPNYSSELNVNALLLGDSALYLCASRRDSYEQYFGPGTRLTVT.